Sequencing of this TCR beta chain was carried out in a study of cytomegalovirus exposure and HLA in healthy donors. The overall study: Earlier findings included some 120 million unique TCR beta sequences obtained from around 180 million T cells. Points from the study as a whole: 150 or so TCR beta chains were listed as cytomegalovirus-associated.

Concerning this clone: Its antigen is unidentified.

Primers included in the PCR were 60 Vbeta and 13 Jbeta primers. Original methodology: Roughly 11 million shared chains were among around 80 million unique TCR beta chains counted in a later analysis. TCRdb's table, derived via immunoSEQ multiplex PCR, lists solely in-frame clones and lacks some. V and J calls and clone size come straight from that table; D and trimming were deduced from the DNA. Among 150,000 to 200,000 clones listed, 68% were seen once. The CDR3 runs 15 residues. Germline assignment: CDR1 MNHNS and CDR2 SASEGT. The sequence was obtained from a man aged 25 to 40 in good health and CMV-seropositive. Sequences were obtained from PBMCs. The genes are TRBV6-1 and TRBJ2-5; 7 bases agree with TRBD2. The J call is uncertain, as TRBJ2-7 better fits the DNA end. The CDR3 sequence: CASSSGGGGSYEQYF. CDR3 DNA: TGTGCCAGCAGTTCCGGTGGCGGGGGTTCCTACGAGCAGTACTTC.